The 32 T cell receptor beta chains given below trace back to one sample, sequenced in a study of blood T cell repertoires in COVID-19. The table came from immunoSEQ multiplex PCR; TCRdb's copy has only in-frame clones and leaves some out. The data hold fewer than 350,000 clones, with roughly 90% observed a single time. The material sequenced was peripheral blood. Receptors originate from a woman aged 60 to 75 with COVID-19, enrolled during active disease.

The chain couples TRBV3-1 (or the pseudogene TRBV3-2) to TRBJ1-4; D perhaps matches TRBD1 (6 bases). In germline, CDR1 is LGHDT, CDR2 YNNKEL (reference sequence). Trimming removed 4 bases at V and 5 bases at J, with 14 bases between. The CDR3 covers 15 residues. The CDR3 is CASSPQGSRNEKLFF. CDR3 bases: TGTGCCAGCAGCCCACAGGGTTCAAGAAATGAAAAACTGTTTTTT.

In DNA form, the CDR3 reads TGTGCCAGCAGTGTGGTTTTTGCCGGGAACACCGGGGAGCTGTTTTTT. It encodes CASSVVFAGNTGELFF. V usage is TRBV6-1 and J usage is TRBJ2-2, with no clear D. The CDR3 extends over 16 amino acids. V was cut by 4 bases and J by 1 base, with 13 bases left in between. The germline V gene encodes CDR1 MNHNS and CDR2 SASEGT.

The rearrangement links TRBV19 to TRBJ1-4, with TRBD1 identical over 8 bases. The trim removed 5 bases at V and 0 bases at J, leaving 5 bases unmatched. Germline CDR1 LNHDA, CDR2 SQIVND (reference sequence). This CDR3 contains 16 residues. The CDR3, as DNA: TGTGCCAGTAGTCCGGACAGGGACCCAACTAATGAAAAACTGTTTTTT. It codes for CASSPDRDPTNEKLFF.

The V and J genes are TRBV6-5 and TRBJ2-6, with 7 bases fitting TRBD1. Germline V gives CDR1 MNHEY, CDR2 SVGAGI. CDR3 length: 15 amino acids. The junction had 6 bases not matched to a gene; V was cut back by 6 bases and J by 4 bases. The CDR3 nucleotides read TGTGCCAGCAGAGACGACAGGGCCGGGGCCAACGTCCTGACTTTC. It encodes CASRDDRAGANVLTF.

The chain couples TRBV2 to TRBJ2-7, with 8 bases that match TRBD1. The CDR3 is made up of 12 amino acids. Germline assignment: CDR1 SNHLY and CDR2 FYNNEI. V lost 6 bases and J lost 6; bases outside the gene matches: 4. The CDR3 bases are TGTGCCAGCAGAGCAGGGGGCATCGAGCAGTACTTC. This codes for CASRAGGIEQYF.

The chain employs TRBV27 and TRBJ1-1, with 11 bases identical to TRBD1. This CDR3 is built from 17 residues. Per germline, CDR1 MNHEY and CDR2 SMNVEV (reference sequence). Trimming took 2 bases from V and 2 from J; bases not matched to a gene: 7. The CDR3 nucleotides read TGTGCCAGCAGTTTACGGTGGACAGGGGGCGTCAACACTGAAGCTTTCTTT. As protein: CASSLRWTGGVNTEAFF.

The chain has TRBV29-1 and TRBJ1-5; 11 positions match TRBD1. Germline V gene sequence: CDR1 SQVTM, CDR2 ANQGSEA. With 4 bases clipped from V and 5 bases from J, the junction kept 4 bases outside the gene matches. This CDR3 contains 14 residues. CDR3 in amino acids: CSVGTGGSDQPQHF. CDR3 coding DNA: TGCAGCGTTGGGACAGGGGGCTCAGATCAGCCCCAGCATTTT.

This clone was counted once. The rearrangement joins TRBV9 to TRBJ2-6; 10 bases agree with TRBD1. The CDR3 length is 19 residues. V lost 0 bases and J lost 0; bases outside the gene matches: 6. The germline CDR1 and CDR2 sequences are SGDLS and YYNGEE. As DNA, the CDR3 is TGTGCCAGCAGCGTAGGGGACAGGGGCCACCCCTCTGGGGCCAACGTCCTGACTTTC. Translating gives CASSVGDRGHPSGANVLTF.

This rearrangement joins TRBV12-3 or TRBV12-4 to TRBJ2-7, with 8 nucleotides matching TRBD2. This CDR3 has 11 amino acids. The ends lost 3 bases at V and 12 bases at J; junction bases unmatched: 4. CDR3 protein: CASSFGTSRYF. In DNA, the CDR3 is TGTGCCAGCAGTTTCGGGACTAGTCGGTACTTC.

This sequence joins TRBV4-1 and TRBJ1-2; 7 bases align to TRBD1. The CDR3 runs to 14 residues. Germline assignment: CDR1 MGHRA and CDR2 YSYEKL. Germline trimming cut 3 bases from V and 3 bases from J; bases unmatched to any gene: 4. CDR3 sequence reads: CASSQPDRDYGYTF. CDR3 bases: TGCGCCAGCAGCCAGCCTGACAGGGACTATGGCTACACCTTC.

J is TRBJ1-1 and V is TRBV2, with D unresolved. CDR3 length: 16 residues. From germline, CDR1 is SNHLY and CDR2 FYNNEI. Trimming removed 4 bases from V and 0 bases from J, with 15 bases in between. The CDR3 is CASSGWPGSLNTEAFF. The CDR3 nucleotides read TGTGCCAGCAGTGGGTGGCCGGGAAGTCTGAACACTGAAGCTTTCTTT.

The J gene is TRBJ2-7, the V gene TRBV6-1; 10 bases are shared with TRBD1. With V trimmed by 3 bases and J by 1 base, 6 bases remained unmatched. This CDR3 has 16 amino acids. From germline, CDR1 is MNHNS and CDR2 SASEGT. CDR3 nucleotides: TGTGCCAGCAGTGAGACAGGGGGCGCAAGTTCCTACGAGCAGTACTTC. Its protein product is CASSETGGASSYEQYF.

The genes are TRBV30 and TRBJ2-7; 12 bases agree with TRBD1. Germline V CDR1 and CDR2: GTSNPN, SVGIG (reference sequence). The CDR3 totals 14 residues. V lost 2 bases, J lost 5 bases, and 4 bases stayed unmatched. DNA of the CDR3: TGTGCCTGGAGTTGGGGACAGGGGGCAAACGAGCAGTACTTC. As protein: CAWSWGQGANEQYF. Full variable domain (outside the CDR3, taken from reference TRBV30 and TRBJ2-7): SQTIHQWPATLVQPVGSPLSLECTVEGTSNPNLYWYRQAAGRGLQLLFYSVGIGQISSEVPQNLSASRPQDRQFILSSKKLLLSDSGFYLCAWSWGQGANEQYFGPGTRLTVT.

This clone is a singleton in its sample. The chain recombines TRBV6-5 with TRBJ2-2, with TRBD1 as a possible D gene (6 bases). Germline-derived CDR1 and CDR2 are MNHEY and SVGAGI. Trimming removed 0 bases at V and 5 bases at J, with 13 bases between. CDR3 length equals 16 residues. CDR3 region: CASSYSHRAGTGELFF. The CDR3 bases are TGTGCCAGCAGTTACTCGCACAGGGCAGGAACCGGGGAGCTGTTTTTT.

The chain joins TRBV4-2 to TRBJ2-1; 7 nucleotides align to TRBD2. From germline, CDR1 is LGHNA and CDR2 YNFKEQ. The CDR3 spans 16 residues. V shed 1 base and J 8 bases; nucleotides not matched to a gene: 11. The chain's CDR3 is CASSQVFGGSGDEQFF. In DNA, the CDR3 is TGTGCCAGCAGCCAAGTGTTCGGGGGGTCGGGGGATGAGCAGTTCTTC.

J is TRBJ1-2 and V is TRBV5-5; D is possibly TRBD1 (6 bases). Germline values: CDR1 SGHKS, CDR2 YYEKEE (reference sequence). The CDR3 totals 14 residues. V was pared by 4 bases and J by 2 bases, with 12 bases between. In DNA form, the CDR3 reads TGTGCCAGCAGCCTGCGGACAGAAAACTATGGCTACACCTTC. It specifies CASSLRTENYGYTF.

This rearrangement joins TRBV5-1 to TRBJ2-1, with 15 bases that match TRBD2. The CDR3 extends over 15 amino acids. J gave up 7 bases and V 4 bases, and 3 bases lay outside the gene matches. Germline V lookup: CDR1 SGHRS, CDR2 YFSETQ. The CDR3 DNA reads as TGCGCCAGCAGCACGGGACTAGCGGGGGGAAATGAGCAGTTCTTC. Its translation: CASSTGLAGGNEQFF.

The chain uses TRBV6-6 and TRBJ1-3; 10 bases map to TRBD1. V gave up 2 bases and J gave up 4 bases; unmatched junction bases: 5. Germline loops: CDR1 MNHNY, CDR2 SVGAGI (reference sequence). This CDR3 has 16 amino acids. In DNA form, the CDR3 reads TGTGCCAGCAGTTACGGGACAGGGGTCCAAGGAAACACCATATATTTT. Its translation: CASSYGTGVQGNTIYF.

This rearrangement joins TRBV27 to TRBJ1-2; the D gene is possibly TRBD1 (6 bases). The germline CDR1 and CDR2 sequences are MNHEY and SMNVEV (reference sequence). V lost 6 bases and J 0 bases, leaving 8 bases between the germline ends. The CDR3 has 13 residues. In DNA form, the CDR3 reads TGTGCCAGCAGAAGGACAGCTAACTATGGCTACACCTTC. Protein sequence: CASRRTANYGYTF.

V usage is TRBV19 and J usage is TRBJ2-6, with a possible D match to TRBD2 (5 bases). There are 17 residues in the CDR3. V lost 3 bases and J 0 bases, leaving 12 bases between the germline ends. CDR1 and CDR2 (germline): LNHDA, SQIVND (reference sequence). CDR3 in amino acids: CASSMNGGHSGANVLTF. Here the CDR3 DNA reads TGTGCCAGTAGTATGAATGGCGGGCACTCTGGGGCCAACGTCCTGACTTTC.

The rearrangement joins TRBV3-1 (or the pseudogene TRBV3-2) to TRBJ1-5, with 8 bases that match TRBD1. This CDR3 is built from 14 residues. V shed 6 bases, J shed 5 bases, and the junction held 6 bases outside the gene matches. In germline, CDR1 is LGHDT, CDR2 YNNKEL (reference sequence). CDR3 coding DNA: TGTGCCAGCAGTTCCGGACAGGGTTATCAGCCCCAGCATTTT. It yields the protein CASSSGQGYQPQHF.

A word on this clone: The sample contains more than one DNA sequence encoding this CDR3. The V and J genes are TRBV6-5 and TRBJ2-5, with D possibly being TRBD1 (5 bases). The CDR3 has 14 residues. CDR1 MNHEY and CDR2 SVGAGI come from the germline V gene. V was shortened by 0 bases and J by 2 bases, with 7 bases between the two germline ends. The CDR3, as DNA: TGTGCCAGCAGTTACTCGGGGCTACAAGAGACCCAGTACTTC. As protein: CASSYSGLQETQYF.

The rearrangement uses TRBV3-1 (or the pseudogene TRBV3-2) and TRBJ1-5, with 7 nucleotides matching TRBD1. V was pared by 4 bases and J by 6 bases, with 6 bases of the junction left unmatched. This CDR3 is 14 amino acids long. Per germline, CDR1 LGHDT and CDR2 YNNKEL (reference sequence). CDR3 protein: CASSPQGGGQPQHF. The CDR3 DNA reads as TGTGCCAGCAGCCCCCAGGGGGGTGGTCAGCCCCAGCATTTT.

The CDR3 region is CAWSVGWGQGNQPQHF. The DNA for the CDR3 is TGTGCCTGGAGTGTAGGGTGGGGGCAAGGCAATCAGCCCCAGCATTTT. The genes are TRBV30 and TRBJ1-5; maybe TRBD1 (6 bases). Between the trimmed V and J ends, which lost 0 bases and 2 bases, there was a span of 14 bases. CDR1 is GTSNPN, CDR2 SVGIG, per germline (reference sequence). This CDR3 has 16 residues.

This rearrangement joins TRBV11-2 to TRBJ2-5; weak D call: TRBD1 (5 bases). CDR1 is SGHAT and CDR2 is FQNNGV in the germline V gene. The CDR3 contains 16 residues. Trimming took 4 bases from V and 2 from J, leaving 17 bases between them. CDR3 sequence (DNA): TGTGCCAGCAGCTCAATAGGGGCTTCGGAGCAAGAGACCCAGTACTTC. Translation gives CASSSIGASEQETQYF.

The chain employs TRBV12-1 and TRBJ2-5; the tabulated D call, TRBD2, remains unverified against the DNA. TRBV12-1 is assigned pseudogene status. The length of the CDR3 is 17 residues. The CDR3 nucleotides are TGTGCCAGCAGCTTTAAACAGTATAGCGGTCCCGATGGGGCCCAGTACTTC. Translation: CASSFKQYSGPDGAQYF.

The DNA of the CDR3 is TGCAGCGTTGAAGAACCCAGGGGAGGGAGGTACGAGCAGTACTTC. It encodes CSVEEPRGGRYEQYF. This sequence joins TRBV29-1 and TRBJ2-7, with D tentatively TRBD2 (7 bases). V was shortened by 0 bases and J by 4 bases, with 16 bases between the two germline ends. The germline CDR1 and CDR2 sequences are SQVTM and ANQGSEA. The CDR3 has 15 amino acids.

This sequence joins TRBV2 and TRBJ1-3; D unclear. From germline, CDR1 is SNHLY and CDR2 FYNNEI. The CDR3 runs 13 residues. Trimming took off 5 bases at V and 3 bases at J, with 8 bases between the two ends. CDR3 region: CASSQDFGNTIYF. CDR3 sequence (DNA): TGTGCCAGCAGTCAGGACTTTGGAAACACCATATATTTT.

This chain uses TRBV6-5 with TRBJ1-2; a weak D match, TRBD1 (6 bases). CDR3 length: 15 residues. The V and J ends lost 5 bases and 4 bases respectively, with 17 bases between them. CDR1 and CDR2 (germline): MNHEY, SVGAGI. In DNA, the CDR3 is TGTGCCAGCAGTAACCCGTCCCAGGGGAGCTATGGCTACACCTTC. As protein: CASSNPSQGSYGYTF.

V and J are TRBV29-1 and TRBJ1-1, with D maybe TRBD1 (6 bases). The germline CDR1 and CDR2 sequences are SQVTM and ANQGSEA. This CDR3 is 13 amino acids long. V lost 7 bases to trimming and J lost 5 bases, with 17 bases between them. The CDR3 reads CSARGGSATEAFF. The CDR3 DNA reads TGCAGCGCCCGAGGGGGTTCGGCGACTGAAGCTTTCTTT. Combining the CDR3 with reference TRBV29-1 and TRBJ1-1 gives the whole variable domain SAVISQKPSRDICQRGTSLTIQCQVDSQVTMMFWYRQQPGQSLTLIATANQGSEATYESGFVIDKFPISRPNLTFSTLTVSNMSPEDSSIYLCSARGGSATEAFFGQGTRLTVV.

This chain joins TRBV7-2 and TRBJ2-1; TRBD2 matches at 8 bases. Germline V lookup: CDR1 SGHTA, CDR2 FQGNSA. The CDR3 is 16 amino acids. The junction had 3 bases not matched to a gene; V was cut back by 2 bases and J by 0 bases. The chain's CDR3 is CASSLIGGGSYNEQFF. For the CDR3, the DNA is TGTGCCAGCAGCTTAATCGGGGGGGGCTCCTACAATGAGCAGTTCTTC.

This chain joins TRBV3-1 (or the pseudogene TRBV3-2) and TRBJ2-3, with D tentatively TRBD2 (5 bases). CDR3 length equals 15 residues. Per the germline V gene, CDR1 is LGHDT and CDR2 is YNNKEL (reference sequence). Trimming stripped 1 base from V and 6 bases from J, with 14 bases between. The CDR3, as DNA: TGTGCCAGCAGCCAAGGTCCCTTTAGCGCCGATACGCAGTATTTT. It yields the protein CASSQGPFSADTQYF.